This passage covers 20 T cell receptor beta chains from one sample sequenced in a study of blood T cells in healthy people across ages. PCR was performed a second time for about 7 to 12 cycles using a sample-barcoded 5' primer and a J-beta primer mix. TCRdb analysed the 5' RACE reads with MiXCR anew, one entry per CDR3 protein. The table shows some 640,000 distinct CDR3 sequences, with about 28% occurring only once. The source material was blood. The receptors stem from a woman aged 80 or over in good health.

The genes are TRBV4-1 and TRBJ1-2; TRBD1 aligns across 8 bases. J gave up 3 bases and V 2 bases, and 5 bases lay outside the gene matches. CDR3 length: 15 residues. CDR1 MGHRA and CDR2 YSYEKL come from the germline V gene. CDR3 sequence (DNA): TGCGCCAGCAGCCAAATGGACAGGGTCGACTATGGCTACACCTTC. Translation gives CASSQMDRVDYGYTF.

A note on this clonotype: Being one base from a much bigger clone, this may be a read error. The V gene is TRBV5-1, the J gene TRBJ1-1; a weak D match, TRBD1 (6 bases). The CDR3 has 15 residues. The V gene's germline CDR1 is SGHRS and CDR2 YFSETQ. CDR3 sequence (DNA): TGCGCCAGCAGCCAAACCACAGGGCCGGGGACTGGAGCTTTCTTT. Translating gives CASSQTTGPGTGAFF. The full variable domain, completed using reference TRBV5-1 and TRBJ1-1, is KAGVTQTPRYLIKTRGQQVTLSCSPISGHRSVSWYQQTPGQGLQFLFEYFSETQRNKGNFPGRFSGRQFSNSRSEMNVSTLELGDSALYLCASSQTTGPGTGAFFGQGTRLTVV.

The chain employs TRBV28 and TRBJ1-6; possible D gene TRBD1, 5 bases. V lost 6 bases to trimming and J lost 6 bases, with 15 bases between them. CDR1 and CDR2 from the germline V gene are MDHEN and SYDVKM. CDR3 length equals 15 residues. CDR3 protein: CASRDQGSGNSPLHF. CDR3 nucleotides: TGTGCCAGCAGAGACCAGGGAAGCGGTAATTCACCCCTCCACTTT.

This clonotype was counted a few times. The rearrangement joins TRBV4-1 to TRBJ2-7; maybe TRBD1 (5 bases). The CDR3 extends over 14 amino acids. Trimming removed 1 base from V and 2 bases from J, with 9 bases in between. Germline assignment: CDR1 MGHRA and CDR2 YSYEKL. The CDR3 DNA is TGCGCCAGCAGCCAAGTAGCAGGGACCTACGAGCAGTACTTC. Amino acids: CASSQVAGTYEQYF.

CDR3 DNA: TGTGCCAGCAGTTCCCGGGGGCGCGTCTGTGGCTACACCTTC. Translation: CASSSRGRVCGYTF. This sequence joins TRBV7-8 and TRBJ1-2; a possible D gene is TRBD1 (6 bases). The ends were cut back, 6 bases at V and 7 bases at J, with 18 bases in the middle. The CDR3 is made up of 14 amino acids. CDR1 is SGHVS and CDR2 is FQNEAQ in the germline V gene. Filled out from reference TRBV7-8 and TRBJ1-2, the complete variable domain reads GAGVSQSPRYKVAKRGQDVALRCDPISGHVSLFWYQQALGQGPEFLTYFQNEAQLDKSGLPSDRFFAERPEGSVSTLKIQRTQQEDSAVYLCASSSRGRVCGYTFGSGTRLTVV.

This clonotype was observed a few times. The chain combines TRBV6-2 or TRBV6-3 with TRBJ1-5; D possibly corresponds to TRBD1 (6 bases). CDR1 and CDR2 from the germline V gene are MNHEY and SVGEGT. There are 13 residues in the CDR3. Trimming cost V 4 bases and J 6 bases, with 10 bases left between them. CDR3 nucleotide sequence: TGTGCCAGCAGTTTCACAGGGATTCAGCCCCAGCATTTT. Translating it yields CASSFTGIQPQHF.

This chain connects TRBV7-2 to TRBJ2-7; 13 bases align to TRBD2. The closer fit of TRBJ2-5 to the DNA end suggests the J call may be wrong. Germline CDR1 is SGHTA and CDR2 is FQGNSA. The length of the CDR3 is 16 residues. The CDR3 sequence is CASSLQRLAGGQTQYF. The CDR3 DNA reads TGTGCCAGCAGCTTACAGAGACTAGCGGGAGGACAGACCCAGTACTTC.

This clonotype was recorded once. This clone may be a read error of a much larger clone one base away. The CDR3 reads CATSIDRSSYNEQYF. In nucleotides, the CDR3 is TGTGCCACCTCGATAGACAGAAGCTCCTACAATGAGCAGTACTTC. This chain links TRBV27 with TRBJ2-1; tentatively, D is TRBD1 (5 bases). The DNA end favors TRBJ2-7, so the J call may be wrong. The CDR3 sequence is 15 residues long. Germline V lookup: CDR1 MNHEY, CDR2 SMNVEV (reference sequence).

Many counts were recorded for this clonotype. The chain joins TRBV5-1 to TRBJ1-2; D is uncertain. The CDR3 length is 16 residues. V lost 0 bases and J 8 bases, leaving 20 bases between the germline ends. Germline V gene lookup returns CDR1 SGHRS and CDR2 YFSETQ. CDR3 coding DNA: TGCGCCAGCAGCTTGGTTGTCTCTGCGAACCTGGGAGGCTACACCTTC. It yields the protein CASSLVVSANLGGYTF.

The table lists this clonotype with a few counts. The V call is TRBV29-1, the J call TRBJ1-3, with D unresolved. V was shortened by 2 bases and J by 0 bases, with 11 bases between the two germline ends. The length of the CDR3 is 15 residues. Germline CDR1 reads SQVTM; CDR2 reads ANQGSEA. In nucleotides, the CDR3 is TGCAGCGTTGAATGGGCCGAAGTCTCTGGAAACACCATATATTTT. Amino acids: CSVEWAEVSGNTIYF.

This clonotype was observed many times. The chain has TRBV6-5 and TRBJ1-1, with 7 bases that match TRBD1. Losses at the gene ends were 7 bases for V and 6 bases for J; bases not matched to a gene: 17. This CDR3 has 16 residues. In germline, CDR1 is MNHEY, CDR2 SVGAGI. This chain's CDR3 is CASNTRRGQAGAEAFF. The CDR3 bases are TGTGCCAGCAATACCCGACGAGGACAGGCCGGGGCTGAAGCTTTCTTT.

This clonotype has at least ten counts. This sequence joins TRBV7-8 and TRBJ2-1; D perhaps matches TRBD2 (6 bases). Between the trimmed V and J ends, which lost 5 bases and 10 bases, there was a span of 24 bases. Germline V lookup: CDR1 SGHVS, CDR2 FQNEAQ. This CDR3 region has 16 residues. The CDR3 here is CASSPPGGVGFVEQFF. In DNA form, the CDR3 reads TGTGCCAGCAGCCCCCCAGGCGGGGTTGGATTCGTAGAGCAGTTCTTC.

Only a few counts were recorded for this clonotype. The chain has TRBV18 and TRBJ2-1, with TRBD1 matching over 10 bases. The CDR3 is 16 amino acids. The V and J ends lost 3 bases and 7 bases, in that order; junction bases with no gene match: 9. The germline gives CDR1 KGHSH, CDR2 LQKENI. The CDR3 sequence: CASSPSGTGVSNEQFF. For the CDR3, the DNA is TGTGCCAGCTCACCGTCCGGGACAGGGGTTTCGAATGAGCAGTTCTTC.

This chain joins TRBV10-3 and TRBJ2-2; D is possibly TRBD1 (5 bases). The germline V gene has CDR1 ENHRY and CDR2 SYGVKD. Trimming cost V 4 bases and J 7 bases, with 16 bases left between them. The CDR3 contains 15 residues. For the CDR3, the DNA is TGTGCCATCAGTGGGTTGGCAGGGAAAATCGGGGAGCTGTTTTTT. This gives the protein CAISGLAGKIGELFF.

Remarks on this clonotype: A much larger clone is a single base away; this may be a read error. The CDR3 reads CASSPTGMETQYF. CDR3 in DNA: TGTGCCAGCAGCCCGACAGGGATGGAGACCCAGTACTTC. The V call is TRBV7-2, the J call TRBJ2-5, with 7 nucleotides matching TRBD1. The CDR3 is made up of 13 amino acids. Germline CDR1 and CDR2: SGHTA and FQGNSA. Germline trimming cut 5 bases from V and 5 bases from J; bases unmatched to any gene: 5.

This clonotype was picked up many times. The rearrangement joins TRBV24-1 to TRBJ2-3, with TRBD1 matching 8 bases. Per the germline V gene, CDR1 is KGHDR and CDR2 is SFDVKD. Germline trimming cut 3 bases from V and 2 bases from J; bases unmatched to any gene: 3. The CDR3 has 15 residues. CDR3: CATSDPGQDTDTQYF. The CDR3 nucleotides read TGTGCCACCAGTGATCCGGGACAGGACACAGATACGCAGTATTTT.

V gene TRBV2 combines with J gene TRBJ1-1, with 11 bases identical to TRBD1. The V and J ends lost 7 bases and 6 bases, in that order; junction bases with no gene match: 10. CDR1 is SNHLY and CDR2 is FYNNEI in the germline V gene. This CDR3 is 15 amino acids long. CDR3 DNA: TGTGCCAGCATCGGGACAGGGGGTTCATTCGCTGAAGCTTTCTTT. Its protein is CASIGTGGSFAEAFF.

This clonotype appeared once. As the CDR3 is not closed by the conserved phenylalanine or tryptophan, this likely results from a read error. The rearrangement uses TRBV5-1 and TRBJ2-6, with D tentatively TRBD1 (5 bases). CDR3 length: 16 residues. V lost 0 bases to trimming and J lost 3 bases, with 10 bases between them. CDR1 and CDR2 (germline): SGHRS, YFSETQ. The CDR3 DNA reads as TGCGCCAGCAGCTTGGACACGCAGGGTGGGGCCAACGTCCTGACTATA. Translation: CASSLDTQGGANVLTI.

A word on this clonotype: A much larger clone differs from this one at a single base, so this may be a read error. This chain links TRBV7-9 with TRBJ2-1; unclear D gene. The CDR3 covers 15 residues. Germline CDR1 reads SEHNR; CDR2 reads FQNEAQ (reference sequence). V dropped 1 base and J dropped 4 bases, with 11 bases sitting between them. As DNA, the CDR3 is TGTGCCAGCAGCTTAGTCCCTATGTCATACAATGAGCAGTTCTTC. Amino acid sequence: CASSLVPMSYNEQFF.

This clonotype occurred many times. V and J are TRBV4-1 and TRBJ2-4; 10 nucleotides match TRBD1. CDR1 is MGHRA, CDR2 YSYEKL, per germline. The CDR3 has 17 residues. Trimming cost V 2 bases and J 5 bases; bases outside gene matches: 9. The CDR3 sequence is CASSQPRDRGTENIQYF. The CDR3 DNA follows: TGCGCCAGCAGCCAACCCCGGGACAGGGGAACTGAAAACATTCAGTACTTC.